A single sample gave rise to the 27 T cell receptor beta chains below, sequenced in a study of lymphopenia after photon versus proton radiotherapy. The method was immunoSEQ multiplex PCR; TCRdb's version includes in-frame clones alone and lacks a portion of them. The repertoire includes under 75,000 clones, 85% to 95% of them detected once, and about 2.2% sits in the top ten. Sequenced material: peripheral blood, taken from a patient treated with photon-based radiotherapy. All receptors derive from a woman in her thirties or forties with cholangiocarcinoma.

The chain employs TRBV27 and TRBJ1-2; D call uncertain. The CDR3 extends over 15 amino acids. Trimming took 6 bases from V and 6 from J, leaving 20 bases between them. CDR1 and CDR2 from the germline V gene are MNHEY and SMNVEV (reference sequence). CDR3 nucleotides: TGTGCCAGCAGCCCAGCCCCGGCAGGTTCGGATGGCTACACCTTC. Its protein is CASSPAPAGSDGYTF.

The chain joins TRBV10-3 to TRBJ2-3, with no clear D. CDR3 length: 12 residues. Germline CDR1 is ENHRY and CDR2 is SYGVKD. The V and J ends lost 10 bases and 1 base respectively, with 9 bases between them. Written as DNA, the CDR3 is TGTGCCACCAATTCAGGCACAGATACGCAGTATTTT. It encodes CATNSGTDTQYF.

The V gene is TRBV9, the J gene TRBJ1-1, with D unresolved. The V end lost 0 bases, the J end lost 1 base, and 7 bases lay between the germline ends. Germline CDR1 SGDLS, CDR2 YYNGEE. The CDR3 loop spans 14 amino acids. The CDR3 sequence: CASSVGSRNTEAFF. The CDR3 DNA reads as TGTGCCAGCAGCGTAGGGAGCAGGAACACTGAAGCTTTCTTT.

This clone has a handful of counts. CDR3 residues: CAWSVPTGEKDTQYF. CDR3 bases: TGTGCCTGGAGTGTACCGACAGGGGAGAAAGATACGCAGTATTTT. The chain employs TRBV30 and TRBJ2-3; 8 nucleotides line up with TRBD1. J lost 5 bases, V lost 0 bases, and 7 bases had no gene match. The CDR3 runs 15 residues. CDR1 is GTSNPN and CDR2 is SVGIG in the germline V gene (reference sequence).

This clone was seen only a few times. The genes are TRBV2 and TRBJ1-5, with unresolved D. This CDR3 region has 14 residues. V gave up 7 bases and J gave up 1 base, with 11 bases separating them. Looked up from germline, CDR1 is SNHLY and CDR2 is FYNNEI. The CDR3 DNA sequence: TGTGCCAGCACCGGATTAGGGAGCAATCAGCCCCAGCATTTT. Residues: CASTGLGSNQPQHF.

This chain uses TRBV7-8 with TRBJ2-7, with a weak D call TRBD1 (6 bases). CDR1 SGHVS and CDR2 FQNEAQ come from the germline V gene. This CDR3 spans 13 amino acids. Trimming stripped 9 bases from V and 3 bases from J, with 15 bases between. CDR3 sequence (DNA): TGTGCCAGTTCAGGGGTATCGGGCTACGAGCAGTACTTC. This translates into CASSGVSGYEQYF.

The chain employs TRBV27 and TRBJ1-3; D not resolved. V shed 6 bases and J shed 0 bases, with 18 bases lying between them. CDR1 is MNHEY, CDR2 SMNVEV, per germline (reference sequence). The CDR3 loop spans 17 amino acids. The CDR3 is CASRPQAQSVSGNTIYF. CDR3 nucleotides: TGTGCCAGCAGGCCCCAAGCCCAGTCTGTCTCTGGAAACACCATATATTTT.

The chain carries TRBV7-2 and TRBJ1-2, with D perhaps matching TRBD1 (5 bases). Trimming took 1 base from V and 7 from J, leaving 16 bases between them. CDR3 length equals 15 residues. CDR1 SGHTA and CDR2 FQGNSA come from the germline V gene. CDR3 sequence (DNA): TGTGCCAGCAGCTTAGAAGCCAGGGTATTCATTGGCTACACCTTC. Protein: CASSLEARVFIGYTF.

The chain has TRBV5-5 and TRBJ1-2; D unresolved. Trimming stripped 1 base from V and 4 bases from J, with 14 bases between. The CDR3 is made up of 15 amino acids. Germline V gene data show CDR1 as SGHKS and CDR2 as YYEKEE (reference sequence). CDR3 amino acids: CASSLTASVVYGYTF. In DNA, the CDR3 is TGTGCCAGCAGCTTGACGGCCTCGGTAGTCTATGGCTACACCTTC. The variable domain in full, completed from reference TRBV5-5 and TRBJ1-2, reads DAGVTQSPTHLIKTRGQQVTLRCSPISGHKSVSWYQQVLGQGPQFIFQYYEKEERGRGNFPDRFSARQFPNYSSELNVNALLLGDSALYLCASSLTASVVYGYTFGSGTRLTVV.

The chain recombines TRBV29-1 with TRBJ1-2, with TRBD1 matching over 7 bases. Germline CDR1 is SQVTM and CDR2 is ANQGSEA. The J segment lost 5 bases and the V segment lost 7 bases, leaving 16 bases of the junction unmatched. This CDR3 has 15 amino acids. CDR3 sequence: CSAAGYRGRVYGYTF. The CDR3 DNA sequence: TGCAGCGCCGCCGGGTATAGGGGGCGAGTTTATGGCTACACCTTC.

This sequence joins TRBV6-1 and TRBJ1-2, with TRBD1 matching over 7 bases. The germline CDR1 and CDR2 sequences are MNHNS and SASEGT. Unmatched junction bases numbered 7, after V lost 5 bases and J lost 4 bases. The length of the CDR3 is 14 residues. The CDR3 DNA reads TGTGCCAGCAGTCGAGACAGGGCCTCCTATGGCTACACCTTC. As protein: CASSRDRASYGYTF.

In nucleotides, the CDR3 is TGTGCCAGCAGTTTATCCGGCCCTAACTATGGCTACACCTTC. Amino acid sequence: CASSLSGPNYGYTF. V gene TRBV27 combines with J gene TRBJ1-2; D uncertain. Trimming took off 0 bases at V and 0 bases at J, with 5 bases between the two ends. Germline V gene lookup returns CDR1 MNHEY and CDR2 SMNVEV (reference sequence). The CDR3 length is 14 residues.

The chain employs TRBV6-5 and TRBJ1-1, with TRBD1 matching over 9 bases. The J segment lost 5 bases and the V segment lost 6 bases, leaving 7 bases of the junction unmatched. Germline values: CDR1 MNHEY, CDR2 SVGAGI. The CDR3 totals 14 residues. The CDR3 loop reads CASSPTGGGTEAFF. The CDR3 nucleotides read TGTGCCAGCAGCCCGACAGGGGGAGGAACTGAAGCTTTCTTT.

The rearrangement uses TRBV7-3 and TRBJ2-7; D possibly corresponds to TRBD2 (6 bases). The germline V gene encodes CDR1 SGHTA and CDR2 FQGTGA. The CDR3 has 13 residues. The germline V and J ends were trimmed by 5 bases and 4 bases, with 12 bases remaining between them. CDR3 protein: CASSPWGGYEQYF. In DNA, the CDR3 is TGTGCCAGCAGCCCGTGGGGAGGATACGAGCAGTACTTC.

The V call is TRBV7-8, the J call TRBJ2-1, with 7 bases identical to TRBD2. This CDR3 contains 14 residues. Germline V CDR1 and CDR2: SGHVS, FQNEAQ. Trimming took 1 base from V and 6 from J; bases not matched to a gene: 3. This CDR3 reads CASSLVAGANEQFF. The CDR3 nucleotides read TGTGCCAGCAGCTTAGTGGCGGGAGCCAATGAGCAGTTCTTC.

The rearrangement joins TRBV15 to TRBJ2-3; D not resolved. V lost 2 bases and J 2 bases, leaving 8 bases between the germline ends. The CDR3 is 14 amino acids. Germline-derived CDR1 and CDR2 are LNHNV and YYDKDF (reference sequence). The CDR3 nucleotides read TGTGCCACCAGCAGAAAGGGAAACACAGATACGCAGTATTTT. Protein: CATSRKGNTDTQYF.

This sequence joins TRBV30 and TRBJ2-6; D remains ambiguous. Germline V CDR1 and CDR2: GTSNPN, SVGIG (reference sequence). Trimming took off 0 bases at V and 0 bases at J, with 6 bases between the two ends. CDR3 length: 15 residues. This CDR3 is CAWSVRPSGANVLTF. In DNA, the CDR3 is TGTGCCTGGAGTGTACGCCCCTCTGGGGCCAACGTCCTGACTTTC.

V is TRBV11-2 and J is TRBJ2-4, with D perhaps TRBD1 or TRBD2 (5 bases each). Trimming took off 5 bases at V and 5 bases at J, with 16 bases between the two ends. CDR3 length equals 15 residues. Germline V gene lookup returns CDR1 SGHAT and CDR2 FQNNGV. CDR3 in DNA: TGTGCCAGCAGCCCAGGGACCATTGGGGAAAACATTCAGTACTTC. This translates into CASSPGTIGENIQYF.

This clone has a single count. The V call is TRBV4-2, the J call TRBJ1-2; D unresolved. In germline, CDR1 is LGHNA, CDR2 YNFKEQ. The CDR3 covers 15 residues. Trimming shortened V by 1 base and J by 4 bases, and 13 bases separated the two germline ends. CDR3 in DNA: TGTGCCAGCAGCCAAGTCGGCAGTAACCCCTATGGCTACACCTTC. Its protein is CASSQVGSNPYGYTF.

The chain has TRBV7-9 and TRBJ1-2, with D unresolved. The CDR3 contains 13 residues. Germline CDR1 and CDR2: SEHNR and FQNEAQ (reference sequence). Trimming took off 8 bases at V and 8 bases at J, with 18 bases between the two ends. In DNA, the CDR3 is TGTGCCAGCCGATCCGGGGATGAGCGCGGCTACACCTTC. Amino acid sequence: CASRSGDERGYTF.

The rearrangement uses TRBV27 and TRBJ1-4; D remains unclear. From germline, CDR1 is MNHEY and CDR2 SMNVEV (reference sequence). CDR3 length equals 18 residues. Deletions cut 0 bases from V and 2 bases from J, with 16 bases between. The DNA for the CDR3 is TGTGCCAGCAGTTTATCGTACGACCCCGCAGTCACTAATGAAAAACTGTTTTTT. This codes for CASSLSYDPAVTNEKLFF.

This chain links TRBV18 with TRBJ1-1; 12 bases align to TRBD1. CDR1 is KGHSH and CDR2 is LQKENI in the germline V gene. CDR3 length equals 17 residues. Trimming took 4 bases from V and 0 from J; bases not matched to a gene: 6. The CDR3 loop reads CASSLGTGGFMNTEAFF. Here the CDR3 DNA reads TGTGCCAGCTCACTGGGGACAGGGGGCTTCATGAACACTGAAGCTTTCTTT.

The J gene is TRBJ1-2, the V gene TRBV30; 8 bases align to TRBD1. CDR3 length: 13 residues. The germline gives CDR1 GTSNPN, CDR2 SVGIG (reference sequence). V shed 3 bases, J shed 5 bases, and the junction held 5 bases outside the gene matches. The DNA of the CDR3 is TGTGCCTGGAGAGACAGGGGATCGTATGGCTACACCTTC. Protein product: CAWRDRGSYGYTF.

The V call is TRBV7-9, the J call TRBJ2-7; D might be TRBD1 or TRBD2, each matching 5 bases. The length of the CDR3 is 15 residues. The V gene lost 5 bases and the J gene lost 2 bases, with 16 bases spanning the gap. In germline, CDR1 is SEHNR, CDR2 FQNEAQ (reference sequence). CDR3 DNA sequence: TGTGCCAGCAGCCATCCCGGGACGCCCACCTACGAGCAGTACTTC. Its protein product is CASSHPGTPTYEQYF.

The chain employs TRBV28 and TRBJ1-5; 7 bases fit TRBD1. The CDR3 consists of 14 residues. Germline CDR1 and CDR2: MDHEN and SYDVKM. V trimming: 6 bases; J trimming: 3 bases; junction bases outside the gene matches: 5. CDR3 DNA: TGTGCCAGCAGAAGCGGGACAGACAATCAGCCCCAGCATTTT. Its translation is CASRSGTDNQPQHF.

The gene calls are TRBV7-3 and TRBJ2-7; the match to TRBD2 covers 10 bases. The CDR3 has 18 amino acids. Germline V lookup: CDR1 SGHTA, CDR2 FQGTGA. With 5 bases clipped from V and 4 bases from J, the junction kept 17 bases outside the gene matches. The CDR3 sequence is CASSPRTKEGLARYEQYF. CDR3 nucleotides: TGTGCCAGCAGCCCCCGAACCAAAGAGGGACTAGCGAGGTACGAGCAGTACTTC.

V gene TRBV7-2 combines with J gene TRBJ1-6, with D perhaps matching TRBD1 (5 bases). The ends were cut back, 4 bases at V and 9 bases at J, with 19 bases in the middle. The V gene's germline CDR1 is SGHTA and CDR2 FQGNSA. There are 16 residues in the CDR3. CDR3 nucleotides: TGTGCCAGCAGCTCCCGACGGGGCAGGTCAGGTTCACCCCTCCACTTT. Translated: CASSSRRGRSGSPLHF. Filled out from reference TRBV7-2 and TRBJ1-6, the complete variable domain reads GAGVSQSPSNKVTEKGKDVELRCDPISGHTALYWYRQSLGQGLEFLIYFQGNSAPDKSGLPSDRFSAERTGGSVSTLTIQRTQQEDSAVYLCASSSRRGRSGSPLHFGNGTRLTVT.